This TCR beta chain was found in a study of T cells in localized non-small cell lung cancer. General study points: The highest T cell clonality was in uninvolved adjacent lung, above tumor. Analysis by sequencing included only one tumor region, so heterogeneity remains possible. Adjacent lung exhibited a median of approximately 59 among the 100 most abundant tumor clones.

On this clone itself: Its antigen is still unknown.

The protocol was immunoSEQ multiplex PCR, while the TCRdb copy is restricted to in-frame clones and leaves out a portion. Among about 2,500 clones, less than 45% were seen once, and the ten largest hold about 3.9%. The clonotype comes from a male donor at least 60 years old with stage II squamous cell lung carcinoma. The sequencing used lymph node tissue, collected before any cancer treatment.

The CDR3 nucleotides are TGTGCCAGCTCTCCCCCTCCTCAGGGGTACACTGAAGCTTTCTTT. Residues: CASSPPPQGYTEAFF. The rearrangement uses TRBV18 and TRBJ1-1; the D gene is possibly TRBD1 (6 bases). The CDR3 is made up of 15 amino acids. V was shortened by 6 bases and J by 3 bases, with 17 bases between the two germline ends. Per germline, CDR1 KGHSH and CDR2 LQKENI.